This T cell receptor beta chain emerged from a study of blood T cell repertoires in COVID-19. Study details: Researchers got acute and convalescent COVID-19 samples from the United States, Italy and Spain.

Method: immunoSEQ multiplex PCR; TCRdb's copy keeps in-frame clones and lacks some. The sample holds approximately 170,000 clones, 86% seen once. The CDR3 runs 16 residues. Per germline, CDR1 SGHRS and CDR2 YFSETQ. V gave up 0 bases and J gave up 5 bases; unmatched junction bases: 5. Sequencing was carried out using peripheral blood. The TCR comes from a woman in her seventies with acute or convalescent COVID-19. The chain uses TRBV5-1 and TRBJ2-5; 12 bases map to TRBD2. The DNA for the CDR3 is TGCGCCAGCAGCTTGGAACTAGCGGGAGGTAGGGAGACCCAGTACTTC. It translates to CASSLELAGGRETQYF.